This T cell receptor (beta chain) was sequenced for a study of blood T cells in healthy people across ages. Germline values: CDR1 SEHNR, CDR2 FQNEAQ (reference sequence). This CDR3 contains 14 residues. Trimming cost V 8 bases and J 7 bases, with 17 bases left between them. A second PCR, run for roughly 7 to 12 cycles, used a sample-barcoded 5' primer plus a J-beta primer mix. In TCRdb, the 5' RACE reads were re-called with MiXCR into one record per CDR3 protein. The sample lists 1 million or so distinct CDR3 sequences, about 25% occurring once. This sample also appeared in a second study, on T cells of mothers and their children. That study reports: Each child gave a few million TCR beta CDR3 reads (each mother, over 9.5 million).

The specimen sequenced was blood. This TCR was sampled from a girl aged 2 to 9 in good health. The chain carries TRBV7-9 and TRBJ1-4; a weak D match, TRBD1 (5 bases). The CDR3 spells CASGPWDGPEKLFF. In nucleotides, the CDR3 is TGTGCCAGCGGCCCCTGGGACGGCCCTGAAAAACTGTTTTTT.